Shown below are 10 T cell receptor beta chains from a single sample sequenced in a study of cytomegalovirus exposure and HLA in healthy donors. This PCR relied on a set of 60 Vbeta primers and 13 Jbeta primers. The assay was immunoSEQ multiplex PCR, and TCRdb's table has in-frame clones only and misses some. Among about 160,000 clones, less than 85% were seen once, and the ten largest hold 1%. The sequencing sample was made of PBMCs. These receptor sequences come from a boy aged 2 to 9 in good health and CMV-seronegative.

The CDR3 region has the DNA TGTGCCAGCAGTTTAGTCGTCCCCGATACGCAGTATTTT. It yields the protein CASSLVVPDTQYF. The chain has TRBV27 and TRBJ2-3, with D unclear. The germline V gene encodes CDR1 MNHEY and CDR2 SMNVEV (reference sequence). The CDR3 totals 13 residues. The V end lost 2 bases, the J end lost 6 bases, and 9 bases lay between the germline ends.

The CDR3 loop is CSVGTGNTDTQYF. CDR3 DNA sequence: TGCAGCGTTGGTACAGGAAACACAGATACGCAGTATTTT. V gene TRBV29-1 combines with J gene TRBJ2-3, with D tentatively TRBD1 (5 bases). Germline V gene sequence: CDR1 SQVTM, CDR2 ANQGSEA. The germline V and J ends were trimmed by 4 bases and 2 bases, with 10 bases remaining between them. The length of the CDR3 is 13 residues.

The V and J genes are TRBV7-9 and TRBJ2-2, with D hard to call. CDR3 length: 16 amino acids. Between the trimmed V and J ends, which lost 0 bases and 9 bases, there was a span of 17 bases. Germline CDR1 SEHNR, CDR2 FQNEAQ (reference sequence). The chain's CDR3 is CASSLAENPESRELFF. CDR3 nucleotides: TGTGCCAGCAGCTTAGCGGAGAACCCGGAGAGCCGGGAGCTGTTTTTT.

This chain links TRBV7-9 with TRBJ2-3; TRBD2 aligns across 7 bases. Trimming cost V 0 bases and J 1 base; bases outside gene matches: 1. CDR3 length: 15 residues. Germline V CDR1 and CDR2: SEHNR, FQNEAQ (reference sequence). CDR3 nucleotide sequence: TGTGCCAGCAGCTTAGCTGCGGGGGGCACAGATACGCAGTATTTT. Translation: CASSLAAGGTDTQYF.

The rearrangement uses TRBV19 and TRBJ1-5; TRBD1 agrees at 9 bases. The germline V gene has CDR1 LNHDA and CDR2 SQIVND (reference sequence). Trimming at V came to 1 base and at J to 4 bases, leaving 11 bases not matched to a gene. CDR3 length: 18 amino acids. The CDR3 spells CASSIGLAKDRGNQPQHF. The CDR3 DNA sequence: TGTGCCAGTAGTATAGGTTTGGCTAAGGACAGGGGTAATCAGCCCCAGCATTTT.

The CDR3 DNA reads as TGTGCCATCAGTACAGGGGTAAGAAACACTGAAGCTTTCTTT. It is translated as CAISTGVRNTEAFF. The J gene is TRBJ1-1, the V gene TRBV10-3; TRBD1 agrees at 7 bases. Germline CDR1 and CDR2: ENHRY and SYGVKD. The trim removed 5 bases at V and 2 bases at J, leaving 5 bases unmatched. This CDR3 has 14 residues.

The chain links TRBV2 to TRBJ2-5; TRBD1 matches 9 bases. V trimming: 6 bases; J trimming: 2 bases; junction bases outside the gene matches: 7. CDR1 is SNHLY and CDR2 is FYNNEI in the germline V gene. This CDR3 contains 15 residues. The CDR3 nucleotides read TGTGCCAGCAGCGCGGACAGGGGAAGGCAAGAGACCCAGTACTTC. It yields the protein CASSADRGRQETQYF.

The chain employs TRBV5-4 and TRBJ1-2, with D hard to call. The CDR3 loop spans 12 amino acids. CDR1 and CDR2 from the germline V gene are SGHNT and YYREEE (reference sequence). V was pared by 6 bases and J by 7 bases, with 13 bases between. CDR3 sequence (DNA): TGTGCCAGCACCGATGACATATCTGGCTACACCTTC. It codes for CASTDDISGYTF.

A single count supports this clone. This chain links TRBV29-1 with TRBJ1-2, with 7 bases fitting TRBD1. Losses at the gene ends were 6 bases for V and 4 bases for J; bases not matched to a gene: 8. The CDR3 loop spans 13 amino acids. Germline CDR1 is SQVTM and CDR2 is ANQGSEA. The CDR3 bases are TGCAGCGTCTTACTACCAGGGGGCTATGGCTACACCTTC. Its translation is CSVLLPGGYGYTF.

V usage is TRBV4-1 and J usage is TRBJ1-4; no firm D call. CDR1 is MGHRA and CDR2 is YSYEKL in the germline V gene. The CDR3 has 17 amino acids. V lost 3 bases, J lost 0 bases, and 14 bases lay in between. CDR3 loop: CASSHLPPVTTNEKLFF. In DNA, the CDR3 is TGCGCCAGCAGCCATCTACCCCCCGTTACAACTAATGAAAAACTGTTTTTT.